Listed below are T cell receptor beta chains from one sample, sequenced in a study of type 1 regulatory T cells. Each CDR3 protein gets one entry after TCRdb re-called the reads with MiXCR. Found here are 55,000 to 65,000 distinct CDR3 sequences, roughly two thirds of them singletons; the top ten hold 1.8%. These receptors' targets are unknown. The sample comprised cultured non-Tr1 T cells, either the whole culture or a sorted T cell fraction (not recorded which). All receptors come from a human donor in good health. The CDR3 runs from the conserved cysteine through the conserved F or W. Each record gives: clone size, D gene, V gene, J gene, CDR3 protein, CDR3 DNA. D genes are given only for firm matches. Clone size is not always given. Where it is, it says once, few, many or a class for expanded clones.

>-|TRBD1|TRBV6-2/TRBV6-3|TRBJ1-5
CASSYVGQGFRGNQPQHF
TGTGCCAGCAGTTACGTGGGACAGGGATTTAGGGGCAATCAGCCCCAGCATTTT
>-|TRBD1|TRBV6-2/TRBV6-3|TRBJ2-7
CASIAGGYEQYF
TGTGCCAGCATCGCAGGGGGCTACGAGCAGTACTTC
>few|TRBD2|TRBV7-2|TRBJ2-1
CASSLASGTQGGEQFF
TGTGCCAGCAGCTTAGCAAGCGGGACCCAAGGAGGTGAGCAGTTCTTC
>-|-|TRBV10-2|TRBJ2-2
CANGGSTHTGELFF
TGCGCCAACGGGGGCAGTACCCACACCGGGGAGCTGTTTTTT
>-|TRBD1|TRBV4-1|TRBJ2-7
CASSLRTGAYEQYF
TGCGCCAGCAGCCTCCGGACAGGAGCCTACGAGCAGTACTTC
>few|-|TRBV7-5|TRBJ2-1
CISVPPGNEQFF
-
>-|-|TRBV18|TRBJ2-1
CASSPMGLINEQFF
TGTGCCAGCTCACCAATGGGGCTCATCAATGAGCAGTTCTTC
>-|-|TRBV6-2/TRBV6-3|TRBJ2-2
CASSSGTYTGELFF
TGTGCCAGCTCCTCCGGGACTTACACCGGGGAGCTGTTTTTT
>-|-|TRBV7-2|TRBJ1-3
CASSLMGSGNTIYF
TGTGCCAGCAGCTTAATGGGTTCTGGAAACACCATATATTTT
>many|-|TRBV3-1|TRBJ1-4
CASSQDRGEKLFF
TGTGCCAGCAGCCAAGACAGGGGCGAAAAACTGTTTTTT
>-|-|TRBV24-1|TRBJ2-5
CATSDFRMGRDTETQYF
TGTGCCACCAGTGATTTTCGGATGGGAAGGGATACCGAGACCCAGTACTTC
>-|-|TRBV7-8|TRBJ2-7
CASSLPPTYEQYF
TGTGCCAGCAGCCTCCCGCCAACCTACGAGCAGTACTTC
>-|-|TRBV4-3|TRBJ2-6
CASSQEVSSGTGANVLTF
TGCGCCAGCAGCCAAGAGGTGTCTTCTGGGACTGGGGCCAACGTCCTGACTTTC
>once|TRBD2|TRBV27|TRBJ2-5
CASSFWTPLAGGKVETQYF
TGTGCCAGCAGTTTTTGGACCCCCTTAGCGGGAGGAAAGGTAGAGACCCAGTACTTC
>few|-|TRBV20-1|TRBJ2-3
CSALFLEGGDTQYF
TGCAGTGCCCTCTTCCTTGAGGGAGGAGATACGCAGTATTTT
>-|-|TRBV7-9|TRBJ1-1
CASRTTATEAFF
TGTGCCAGCAGAACGACAGCTACTGAAGCTTTCTTT
>once|-|TRBV5-1|TRBJ2-7
CASSLPRGARTLYEQYF
TGCGCCAGCAGCTTGCCCCGCGGGGCTCGTACTCTCTACGAGCAGTACTTC
>few|TRBD1|TRBV7-9|TRBJ1-2
CASSPAGGGFYGYTF
TGTGCCAGCAGCCCCGCAGGGGGGGGCTTCTATGGCTACACCTTC
>few|TRBD2|TRBV7-2|TRBJ2-7
CASSLSTSGPYEQYF
TGTGCCAGCAGCTTATCAACTAGCGGGCCCTACGAGCAGTACTTC
>few|TRBD2|TRBV13|TRBJ2-5
CASSIYAGSQRDHETQYF
TGTGCCAGCAGCATTTACGCCGGTTCACAGCGGGACCACGAGACCCAGTACTTC
>-|TRBD2|TRBV12-5|TRBJ2-1
CASGPPTSGYEQFF
TGTGCTAGTGGTCCGCCGACTAGCGGATATGAGCAGTTCTTC
>-|-|TRBV19|TRBJ2-1
CASSPDWYNEQFF
TGTGCCAGTAGTCCAGACTGGTACAATGAGCAGTTCTTC
>-|-|TRBV5-1|TRBJ2-3
CASSFRRDVDTQYF
TGCGCCAGCAGCTTCCGCCGGGACGTAGATACGCAGTATTTT
>-|TRBD1|TRBV7-9|TRBJ2-1
CASSARLTGGTGGPSGNEQFF
TGTGCCAGCAGCGCCCGGTTGACAGGGGGCACGGGAGGGCCCTCGGGGAATGAGCAGTTCTTC
>-|TRBD2|TRBV20-1|TRBJ2-1
CSARLAGQNNEQFF
TGCAGTGCTAGACTAGCGGGCCAAAACAATGAGCAGTTCTTC
>-|-|TRBV11-2|TRBJ2-3
CASSLEWGRGTDTQYF
TGTGCCAGCAGCTTAGAATGGGGGAGAGGCACAGATACGCAGTATTTT
>-|-|TRBV29-1|TRBJ1-1
CSVVAQGGNTEAFF
TGCAGCGTTGTTGCTCAGGGAGGAAACACTGAAGCTTTCTTT
>-|TRBD1|TRBV5-4|TRBJ2-7
CASSATGSHEQYF
TGTGCCAGCAGCGCGACAGGGTCCCACGAGCAGTACTTC
>-|TRBD2|TRBV12-3/TRBV12-4|TRBJ2-7
CASRLAGTSYEQYF
TGTGCCAGCAGACTAGCGGGAACATCCTACGAGCAGTACTTC
>medium-sized|-|TRBV7-3|TRBJ2-2
CASSPTSAGELFF
TGTGCCAGCAGCCCTACTAGTGCCGGGGAGCTGTTTTTT
>-|TRBD2|TRBV24-1|TRBJ2-3
CATSDPSAGVGDTQYF
TGTGCCACCAGTGACCCCTCAGCGGGAGTCGGCGATACGCAGTATTTT
>-|TRBD1|TRBV27|TRBJ2-4
CASSTGVKNIQYF
TGTGCCAGCAGTACAGGGGTCAAAAACATTCAGTACTTC
>once|-|TRBV11-2|TRBJ2-1
CASSLNYQGSSYNEQFF
TGTGCCAGCAGCTTGAATTATCAGGGGAGCTCCTACAATGAGCAGTTCTTC
>-|TRBD2|TRBV4-3|TRBJ2-3
CASSQIAGYTDTQYF
TGCGCCAGCAGCCAGATAGCGGGGTACACAGATACGCAGTATTTT
>-|TRBD2|TRBV2|TRBJ2-3
CASGGLGFGTDTQYF
TGTGCCAGCGGGGGACTAGGGTTTGGCACAGATACGCAGTATTTT
>-|TRBD1|TRBV10-3|TRBJ2-3
CAAYTGTGDPDTQYF
TGTGCCGCCTACACCGGGACAGGGGACCCAGATACGCAGTATTTT
>medium-sized|TRBD2|TRBV12-3/TRBV12-4|TRBJ2-2
CASSTPRGANTGELFF
TGTGCCAGCAGCACCCCGCGGGGGGCGAACACCGGGGAGCTGTTTTTT
>-|TRBD2|TRBV7-6|TRBJ2-1
CASSLGEGAEQFF
TGTGCCAGCAGCTTAGGGGAGGGAGCTGAGCAGTTCTTC
>few|-|TRBV7-9|TRBJ2-1
CASSLLLDEQFF
TGTGCCAGCAGCTTATTGTTGGATGAGCAGTTCTTC
>-|TRBD1|TRBV5-5|TRBJ1-2
CASSERKTTGASYTYGYTF
TGTGCCAGCAGCGAAAGGAAGACGACAGGGGCGTCCTACACCTATGGCTACACCTTC
>-|TRBD1|TRBV27|TRBJ1-2
CASRDQFTGGGYGYTF
TGTGCCAGCAGGGATCAATTCACAGGGGGCGGCTATGGCTACACCTTC
>-|TRBD2|TRBV7-6|TRBJ2-7
CASSRAGAYEQYF
TGTGCCAGCAGCCGGGCGGGAGCCTACGAGCAGTACTTC
>-|-|TRBV18|TRBJ1-4
CASSMLNEKLFF
TGTGCCAGCTCAATGCTTAATGAAAAACTGTTTTTT
>many|-|TRBV5-1|TRBJ1-1
CASSLDVGTEAFF
TGCGCCAGCAGCTTGGACGTGGGCACTGAAGCTTTCTTT
>-|TRBD1|TRBV6-6|TRBJ2-3
CASSYWTGSTDTQYF
TGTGCCAGCAGTTATTGGACAGGGTCCACAGATACGCAGTATTTT
>-|-|TRBV4-1|TRBJ1-2
CASSQPGSLEYTF
TGCGCCAGCAGCCAACCGGGATCGTTGGAGTACACCTTC
>-|-|TRBV4-1|TRBJ1-1
CASSVDRGRDTEAFF
TGCGCCAGCAGCGTCGACCGTGGGAGGGACACTGAAGCTTTCTTT
>-|TRBD2|TRBV27|TRBJ2-5
CASSFRAGGKTQYF
TGTGCCAGCAGTTTCAGGGCGGGGGGAAAGACCCAGTACTTC
>-|TRBD2|TRBV20-1|TRBJ2-2
CSARDVLAGAGELFF
TGCAGTGCTAGAGACGTCCTAGCGGGTGCCGGGGAGCTGTTTTTT
>few|-|TRBV3-1|TRBJ2-7
CASSQGPEGAVEQYF
TGTGCCAGCAGCCAAGGCCCGGAGGGAGCCGTCGAGCAGTACTTC
>-|TRBD1|TRBV5-1|TRBJ1-2
CASRTGGLANYGYTF
TGCGCCAGCAGAACAGGGGGCCTAGCTAACTATGGCTACACCTTC